This T cell receptor beta chain derives from a study of blood T cell repertoires in COVID-19. Study background: Italy, Spain and the United States were the sources of the convalescent and acute COVID-19 samples. PBMCs, B-cell-depleted T cells, or T cells were the source of the cDNA or gDNA that made up the material.

Original handling: Using reference gene primer amplification, nucleated cell counts were estimated. Generated by immunoSEQ multiplex PCR, the TCRdb table keeps only in-frame clones and is missing some. V, J and clone size derive from that table, while D and trimming were established from the DNA sequence. The table includes about 53,000 clones, approximately 90% detected once. This TCR was sampled from a man aged 80 or over with acute or convalescent COVID-19. The sample taken for sequencing was peripheral blood.

The CDR3 is CASRGRGGQGSSGANVLTF. CDR3 bases: TGTGCCAGTAGAGGCCGTGGGGGACAGGGGAGCTCTGGGGCCAACGTCCTGACTTTC. V and J are TRBV19 and TRBJ2-6; 10 bases are shared with TRBD1. CDR3 length equals 19 residues. CDR1 LNHDA and CDR2 SQIVND come from the germline V gene (reference sequence). J lost 0 bases, V lost 6 bases, and 11 bases had no gene match.